Below are 25 T cell receptor beta chains sequenced from a single sample in a study of neurological immune-mediated disorders. TCRdb reanalysed the 5' RACE reads using MiXCR and keeps one entry per CDR3 protein. Of 48,000 or so distinct CDR3 sequences detected, 10% appear once; the ten largest clones hold 21%. The sequencing input was PBMCs. These receptor sequences come from a woman aged 40-49 years with HTLV-1-associated myelopathy (HAM/TSP).

The chain has TRBV27 and TRBJ2-7; possibly TRBD1 or TRBD2 for D (5 bases each). This CDR3 is 15 amino acids long. V was cut by 4 bases and J by 5 bases, with 18 bases left in between. Germline loops: CDR1 MNHEY, CDR2 SMNVEV (reference sequence). The CDR3 nucleotides read TGTGCCAGCAGTTCCCCATATGGGGGTCGGGACGAGCAGTACTTC. Amino acids: CASSSPYGGRDEQYF.

This clonotype showed up many times. The gene calls are TRBV20-1 and TRBJ2-1; 11 bases map to TRBD2. V lost 1 base, J lost 4 bases, and 9 bases stayed unmatched. Germline V gene data show CDR1 as DFQATT and CDR2 as SNEGSKA (reference sequence). The CDR3 length is 17 residues. The CDR3 bases are TGCAGTGCTAGAGGAGAAACTAGCGGGGGCCTTTACAATGAGCAGTTCTTC. This codes for CSARGETSGGLYNEQFF.

This clonotype was detected ten times or more. V is TRBV20-1 and J is TRBJ2-1; D may be TRBD1 or TRBD2 (5 bases each). Germline V CDR1 and CDR2: DFQATT, SNEGSKA (reference sequence). CDR3 size: 13 residues. Between the trimmed V and J ends, which lost 2 bases and 8 bases, there was a span of 13 bases. CDR3 in amino acids: CSARKSGSDEQFF. The CDR3 DNA reads TGCAGTGCTAGAAAGTCAGGGAGCGATGAGCAGTTCTTC.

This clonotype was recorded many times. A much larger clone sits a single nucleotide away, making a read error possible. This chain uses TRBV7-2 with TRBJ2-7, with no clear D. Germline V gene data show CDR1 as SGHTA and CDR2 as FQGNSA. V was shortened by 4 bases and J by 3 bases, with 7 bases between the two germline ends. The CDR3 is 12 residues long. The DNA for the CDR3 is TGTGCCAGCAGCTCGGACCACTACGAGCAGTACTTC. It yields the protein CASSSDHYEQYF.

This clonotype was seen repeatedly, ten times or more. The genes are TRBV2 and TRBJ1-1; D gene ambiguous. CDR3 length: 14 amino acids. V shed 7 bases and J shed 1 base, with 13 bases lying between them. Germline CDR1 SNHLY, CDR2 FYNNEI. The CDR3 region is CASILGSANTEAFF. DNA for the CDR3: TGTGCCAGCATTCTGGGGAGTGCGAACACTGAAGCTTTCTTT.

A remark on this clonotype: A much larger clonotype is one base distant, so this may be a read error. V gene TRBV5-1 combines with J gene TRBJ2-5; 7 nucleotides match TRBD1. CDR3 length equals 14 residues. Germline V gene data show CDR1 as SGHRS and CDR2 as YFSETQ. The CDR3 region has the DNA TGCGACAGCAGCTTGCAGGGGGTCTGGGAGACCCAGTACTTC. It specifies CDSSLQGVWETQYF.

This clonotype has a count of ten or more. CDR3 in amino acids: CSAADRGGQPQHF. CDR3 sequence (DNA): TGCAGTGCTGCTGACAGAGGAGGTCAGCCCCAGCATTTT. The chain combines TRBV20-1 with TRBJ1-5; D might be TRBD1 (5 bases). CDR3 length: 13 residues. Trimming shortened V by 5 bases and J by 6 bases, and 14 bases separated the two germline ends. Germline values: CDR1 DFQATT, CDR2 SNEGSKA (reference sequence).

This clonotype was seen repeatedly, ten times or more. DNA for the CDR3: TGTGCCAGCAGCGTAGTCGCAGGGCATGGCTACACCTTC. Amino acids: CASSVVAGHGYTF. V usage is TRBV9 and J usage is TRBJ1-2; D is possibly TRBD1 (5 bases). Germline values: CDR1 SGDLS, CDR2 YYNGEE. The CDR3 extends over 13 amino acids. With 0 bases removed from V and 6 bases from J, the gap between germline ends came to 9 bases. Filled out from reference TRBV9 and TRBJ1-2, the complete variable domain reads DSGVTQTPKHLITATGQRVTLRCSPRSGDLSVYWYQQSLDQGLQFLIQYYNGEERAKGNILERFSAQQFPDLHSELNLSSLELGDSALYFCASSVVAGHGYTFGSGTRLTVV.

A word on this clonotype: Being one base from a much bigger clone, this may be a read error. The CDR3 protein is CDWSVKDYSNQPQHF. CDR3 bases: TGTGACTGGAGTGTTAAAGATTATAGCAATCAGCCCCAGCATTTT. J is TRBJ1-5 and V is TRBV30; D is unclear. CDR1 and CDR2 (germline): GTSNPN, SVGIG (reference sequence). The CDR3 is made up of 15 amino acids.

This clonotype was observed many times. CDR3 sequence: CSVEDGRGARKQYF. The CDR3 DNA sequence: TGCAGCGTTGAAGACGGACGGGGTGCTAGGAAGCAGTACTTC. The chain combines TRBV29-1 with TRBJ2-7; D might be TRBD2 (5 bases). Per germline, CDR1 SQVTM and CDR2 ANQGSEA. This CDR3 contains 14 residues. V was shortened by 0 bases and J by 8 bases, with 17 bases between the two germline ends.

This clonotype was counted at least ten times. The chain recombines TRBV18 with TRBJ1-2; D possibly corresponds to TRBD1 (6 bases). The V end was cut by 2 bases, the J end by 0 bases, with 7 bases between. Germline CDR1 reads KGHSH; CDR2 reads LQKENI. CDR3 length equals 14 residues. CDR3 in amino acids: CASSPDRTNYGYTF. CDR3 nucleotides: TGTGCCAGCTCACCAGACAGGACTAACTATGGCTACACCTTC.

The chain employs TRBV6-6 and TRBJ2-1; D call uncertain. Deletions cut 7 bases from V and 6 bases from J, with 22 bases between. Per germline, CDR1 MNHNY and CDR2 SVGAGI (reference sequence). The length of the CDR3 is 16 residues. The CDR3 reads CASTLHPRVFFNEQFF. CDR3 sequence (DNA): TGTGCCAGCACCCTACATCCAAGGGTTTTTTTCAATGAGCAGTTCTTC.

This clonotype occurred many times. The chain recombines TRBV12-3 or TRBV12-4 with TRBJ2-3, with 9 bases lining up with TRBD2. With V trimmed by 6 bases and J by 6 bases, 10 bases remained unmatched. The CDR3 spans 15 residues. CDR3 sequence reads: CASRHSGGYRDTQYF. The CDR3 DNA reads TGTGCCAGCAGACATAGCGGGGGCTACCGGGATACGCAGTATTTT.

This clonotype was observed many times. The gene calls are TRBV4-1 and TRBJ2-7, with D perhaps matching TRBD1 (6 bases). CDR3 length equals 14 residues. Trimming removed 4 bases from V and 0 bases from J, with 10 bases in between. The germline gives CDR1 MGHRA, CDR2 YSYEKL. CDR3 sequence: CASSPPTGSYEQYF. The CDR3 nucleotides are TGCGCCAGCAGCCCTCCGACAGGCTCCTACGAGCAGTACTTC.

This clonotype was counted ten times or more. The chain has TRBV5-1 and TRBJ2-2; 9 positions agree with TRBD1. Unmatched junction bases numbered 1, after V lost 3 bases and J lost 1 base. The CDR3 totals 15 residues. Germline assignment: CDR1 SGHRS and CDR2 YFSETQ. Here the CDR3 reads CASSWGQGNTGELFF. The CDR3 DNA is TGCGCCAGCAGCTGGGGACAGGGGAACACCGGGGAGCTGTTTTTT.

The chain couples TRBV9 to TRBJ2-7, with D possibly matching TRBD2 (6 bases). CDR1 and CDR2 from the germline V gene are SGDLS and YYNGEE. Deletions cut 4 bases from V and 2 bases from J, with 16 bases between. This CDR3 is built from 15 residues. The CDR3 spells CASSLGASETYEQYF. The CDR3 DNA sequence: TGTGCCAGCAGCCTTGGGGCTAGCGAAACCTACGAGCAGTACTTC.

This clonotype was detected ten times or more. This rearrangement joins TRBV5-1 to TRBJ1-5, with D perhaps TRBD1 (5 bases). The CDR3 consists of 12 residues. The V end lost 5 bases, the J end lost 5 bases, and 8 bases lay between the germline ends. CDR1 is SGHRS and CDR2 is YFSETQ in the germline V gene. The CDR3: CASSRGYQPQHF. The CDR3 DNA follows: TGCGCCAGCAGTCGGGGGTATCAGCCCCAGCATTTT.

The table lists this clonotype with many counts. The chain uses TRBV2 and TRBJ2-3; 11 bases map to TRBD2. The CDR3 has 15 residues. The J segment lost 2 bases and the V segment lost 6 bases, leaving 4 bases of the junction unmatched. The germline CDR1 and CDR2 sequences are SNHLY and FYNNEI. The CDR3 coding sequence is TGTGCCAGCAGGGGTAGCGGGGGGGTCACAGATACGCAGTATTTT. Its protein product is CASRGSGGVTDTQYF.

This clonotype occurred many times. This chain joins TRBV12-3 or TRBV12-4 and TRBJ1-5, with a weak D call TRBD1 (6 bases). With 3 bases removed from V and 6 bases from J, the gap between germline ends came to 15 bases. This CDR3 is 15 amino acids long. The chain's CDR3 is CASSLAGGEVQPQHF. The CDR3 DNA sequence: TGTGCCAGCAGTTTGGCCGGGGGCGAGGTTCAGCCCCAGCATTTT.

This clonotype has a count of ten or more. The CDR3 reads CASSLSPGLAGGPSYNEQFF. The CDR3 nucleotides read TGCGCCAGCAGCTTGAGTCCGGGACTAGCGGGGGGGCCCTCCTACAATGAGCAGTTCTTC. The chain recombines TRBV5-1 with TRBJ2-1; TRBD2 matches 16 bases. This CDR3 spans 20 amino acids. After removal of 1 base from V and 0 bases from J, the junction contained 7 bases not matched to a gene. The germline V gene has CDR1 SGHRS and CDR2 YFSETQ. The variable domain in full, completed from reference TRBV5-1 and TRBJ2-1, reads KAGVTQTPRYLIKTRGQQVTLSCSPISGHRSVSWYQQTPGQGLQFLFEYFSETQRNKGNFPGRFSGRQFSNSRSEMNVSTLELGDSALYLCASSLSPGLAGGPSYNEQFFGPGTRLTVL.

This clonotype has at least ten counts. For the CDR3, the DNA is TGTGCCAGCAGCTTAGCCCAGGGGGACTATGGCTACACCTTC. Translated: CASSLAQGDYGYTF. The gene calls are TRBV11-2 and TRBJ1-2, with 7 nucleotides matching TRBD1. This CDR3 spans 14 amino acids. The germline V gene has CDR1 SGHAT and CDR2 FQNNGV. With V trimmed by 1 base and J by 3 bases, 2 bases remained unmatched. Full variable domain (rest looked up from reference TRBV11-2 and TRBJ1-2): EAGVAQSPRYKIIEKRQSVAFWCNPISGHATLYWYQQILGQGPKLLIQFQNNGVVDDSQLPKDRFSAERLKGVDSTLKIQPAKLEDSAVYLCASSLAQGDYGYTFGSGTRLTVV.

The chain links TRBV7-2 to TRBJ2-7, with 11 bases that match TRBD1. This CDR3 contains 14 residues. The J segment lost 3 bases and the V segment lost 6 bases, leaving 4 bases of the junction unmatched. Germline V gives CDR1 SGHTA, CDR2 FQGNSA. CDR3 sequence (DNA): TGTGCCAGCAGGTCGGGACAGGGGGGCTACGAGCAGTACTTC. This gives the protein CASRSGQGGYEQYF. Based on the CDR3 plus reference TRBV7-2 and TRBJ2-7, the full variable domain is GAGVSQSPSNKVTEKGKDVELRCDPISGHTALYWYRQSLGQGLEFLIYFQGNSAPDKSGLPSDRFSAERTGGSVSTLTIQRTQQEDSAVYLCASRSGQGGYEQYFGPGTRLTVT.

A word on this clonotype: Here the CDR3 omits its conserved ending phenylalanine or tryptophan, so a read error is the likely source. The limits of the CDR3 on the DNA are not certain, so only TCRdb's listed CDR3 is given. The rearrangement links TRBV20-1 to TRBJ1-2; the table assigns TRBD1, which was not confirmed against the DNA. Germline V gives CDR1 DFQATT, CDR2 SNEGSKA (reference sequence). The CDR3 numbers 14 amino acids, ends counted. CDR3 sequence: CSAKDGQGNYGYSL.

This clonotype came up many times. The V and J genes are TRBV5-4 and TRBJ2-3; TRBD2 matches 8 bases. The germline V gene encodes CDR1 SGHNT and CDR2 YYREEE (reference sequence). The V gene end was trimmed by 0 bases and the J gene end by 2 bases; junction bases not matched to a gene: 5. This CDR3 spans 16 amino acids. The DNA of the CDR3 is TGTGCCAGCAGCTTGGTCGTTAGCGGGGTCACAGATACGCAGTATTTT. As protein: CASSLVVSGVTDTQYF.

This clonotype was seen ten or more times. CDR3 residues: CAWSVDAALRGEQFF. As DNA, the CDR3 is TGTGCCTGGAGTGTAGACGCTGCTCTTCGCGGTGAGCAGTTCTTC. The chain uses TRBV30 and TRBJ2-1; D is unclear. From germline, CDR1 is GTSNPN and CDR2 SVGIG (reference sequence). Trimming shortened V by 0 bases and J by 9 bases, and 18 bases separated the two germline ends. This CDR3 has 15 amino acids.